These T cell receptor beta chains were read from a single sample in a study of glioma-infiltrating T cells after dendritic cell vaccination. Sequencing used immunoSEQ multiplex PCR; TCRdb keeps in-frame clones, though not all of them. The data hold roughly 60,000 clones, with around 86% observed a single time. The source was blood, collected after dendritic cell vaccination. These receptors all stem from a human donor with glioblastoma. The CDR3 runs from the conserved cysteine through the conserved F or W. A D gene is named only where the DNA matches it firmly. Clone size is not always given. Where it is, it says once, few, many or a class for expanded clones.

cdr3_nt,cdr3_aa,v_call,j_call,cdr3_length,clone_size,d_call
TGCGCCAGCAGCCACGATAGGGGGCTCGGAAACACCATATATTTT,CASSHDRGLGNTIYF,TRBV4-3,TRBJ1-3,15,.,TRBD1
TGTGCCAGTAGACCCAAAGGACAGGGGGCGTTTGGAAACACCATATATTTT,CASRPKGQGAFGNTIYF,TRBV19,TRBJ1-3,17,.,TRBD1
TGTGCCAGCAGTGCGGGACAGGGGTCCCGTGAGCAGTTCTTC,CASSAGQGSREQFF,TRBV27,TRBJ2-1,14,.,TRBD1
TGTGCCAGCAGTTTATATGGACTAGCGGGTTATAGGGACGAGCAGTACTTC,CASSLYGLAGYRDEQYF,TRBV27,TRBJ2-7,17,.,TRBD2
TGCAGTGCTAGAGGTAGTTCCCCCCTCCACTTT,CSARGSSPLHF,TRBV20-1,TRBJ1-6,11,.,.
TGCGCCAGCAGCTTGGGGGACAGGGGGAGGACTGAAGCTTTCTTT,CASSLGDRGRTEAFF,TRBV5-1,TRBJ1-1,15,.,TRBD1
TGTGCCAGCAGCTTACAACAGGGGGCGCTGGAAGCTTTCTTT,CASSLQQGALEAFF,TRBV7-9,TRBJ1-1,14,.,TRBD1
TGTGCCAGCAGCGTAGAAGTGGAGGTTTCGCGACCCGAGCAGTACTTC,CASSVEVEVSRPEQYF,TRBV9,TRBJ2-7,16,.,.
TGTGCCAGCAGCCCGGGGACAGCTAGCACAGATACGCAGTATTTT,CASSPGTASTDTQYF,TRBV7-2,TRBJ2-3,15,.,TRBD1
TGTGCCAGTCCCGGGGTGTACCAAGAGACCCAGTACTTC,CASPGVYQETQYF,TRBV6-1,TRBJ2-5,13,once,.
TGCAGCGTCCCTACGGGCGGGATGTGGCAAGAGACCCAGTACTTC,CSVPTGGMWQETQYF,TRBV29-1,TRBJ2-5,15,once,.
TGTGCCAGCAGTCTACGTCCCGTGAGTGAACAACTGTTTTTT,CASSLRPVSEQLFF,TRBV27,TRBJ1-4,14,.,.
TGTGCCAGCAGCTTAGGGACAGGGGCTTTACAAGAGACCCAGTACTTC,CASSLGTGALQETQYF,TRBV7-2,TRBJ2-5,16,.,TRBD1
TGTGCCAGCAGCTCAAGTCCTATCCGACTAGCGGAGAGGAATGAGCAGTTCTTC,CASSSSPIRLAERNEQFF,TRBV7-3,TRBJ2-1,18,.,TRBD2
TGTGCCAGTAACCGGGACAGGGGGTCCGTCCGGCATTTT,CASNRDRGSVRHF,TRBV19,TRBJ1-5,13,.,TRBD1
TGTGCCAGCTCACCTCCCGGACTTCGCTCTGGAAACACCATATATTTT,CASSPPGLRSGNTIYF,TRBV18,TRBJ1-3,16,few,.
TGTGCCAGCAGCTCGGGACAGGGCTCCTACAATGAGCAGTTCTTC,CASSSGQGSYNEQFF,TRBV7-9,TRBJ2-1,15,once,TRBD1
TGCGCCAGCAGTGGTCCAGACAGGGGGCAAGCTTTCTTT,CASSGPDRGQAFF,TRBV10-2,TRBJ1-1,13,.,TRBD1
TGTGCCAGCAGAGGGGGCACCGATGAAGCTTTCTTT,CASRGGTDEAFF,TRBV7-6,TRBJ1-1,12,.,TRBD1
TGTGCCTGGAGCGGGACAGGGGGTGGAGAGACCCAGTACTTC,CAWSGTGGGETQYF,TRBV30,TRBJ2-5,14,.,TRBD1
TGTGCCAGCAGCCAAATAGCGGGGGCCACTGAAGCTTTCTTT,CASSQIAGATEAFF,TRBV14,TRBJ1-1,14,.,.
TGTGCCAGCAGCCTACCCAAGGGACTAGCGGGAGAGATTTACGAGCGGTACTTC,CASSLPKGLAGEIYERYF,TRBV21-1,TRBJ2-7,18,.,.
TGTGCCAGCAGCCAAGATATTCCAGGATTCTCCTACGAGCAGTACTTC,CASSQDIPGFSYEQYF,TRBV14,TRBJ2-7,16,.,.
TGCGCCAGCAGCCAAAGAGCGGGGGTCAACACCGGGGAGCTGTTTTTT,CASSQRAGVNTGELFF,TRBV4-1,TRBJ2-2,16,.,TRBD2
TGTGCCAGCAGCCCCCGGGACAGGGAAGCTTTCTTT,CASSPRDREAFF,TRBV7-9,TRBJ1-1,12,.,TRBD1
TGTGCCAGCAGTTTATGGGGGAAACAGGGGGCCGATCGGAACACTGAAGCTTTCTTT,CASSLWGKQGADRNTEAFF,TRBV27,TRBJ1-1,19,.,TRBD1
TGTGCTAGTGGTACCATACAGGGATATAGCAATCAGCCCCAGCATTTT,CASGTIQGYSNQPQHF,TRBV12-5,TRBJ1-5,16,.,.
TGTGCCAGCAGTAAAACAGGGGCCCCGAACACCGGGGAGCTGTTTTTT,CASSKTGAPNTGELFF,TRBV7-9,TRBJ2-2,16,.,TRBD1
TGTGCCAGTAGTATAGAGTCTGGGGGCGAAAACACCATATATTTT,CASSIESGGENTIYF,TRBV19,TRBJ1-3,15,.,.
TGTGCCAGCAGTGAAGGGGGACAGGGACGAGCTAACTATGGCTACACCTTC,CASSEGGQGRANYGYTF,TRBV6-1,TRBJ1-2,17,once,TRBD1
TGTGCCAGCAGCTTAGAACCAGGTATAGGTCAGCCCCAGCATTTT,CASSLEPGIGQPQHF,TRBV7-2,TRBJ1-5,15,.,.
TGCAGCGTGGAAACAGGGCCCTTGGGCACTGAAGCTTTCTTT,CSVETGPLGTEAFF,TRBV29-1,TRBJ1-1,14,.,.
TGTGCCACCAGCCTAGGACAGGTCCATGGCTACACCTTC,CATSLGQVHGYTF,TRBV15,TRBJ1-2,13,.,TRBD1
TGTGCCAGCAGCTTAACTAGGGGGAAGACAGACAGAGGCGACTATGGCTACACCTTC,CASSLTRGKTDRGDYGYTF,TRBV7-3,TRBJ1-2,19,.,.
TGTGCCAGCACTGACGACAGGGCAAGCTCTGGAAACACCATATATTTT,CASTDDRASSGNTIYF,TRBV6-1,TRBJ1-3,16,few,TRBD1
TGTGCCAGCAGCACTTCGACTCCCGGGGGCACCGGGGAGCTGTTTTTT,CASSTSTPGGTGELFF,TRBV4-2,TRBJ2-2,16,.,.
TGTGCCAGCAGCCAGACAGGGAGCACTGAAGCTTTCTTT,CASSQTGSTEAFF,TRBV7-9,TRBJ1-1,13,few,TRBD1
TGTGCCGGAACCTCCGGGACAGGACCCTACGAGCAGTACTTC,CAGTSGTGPYEQYF,TRBV30,TRBJ2-7,14,.,TRBD1
TGTGCCAGCAGCACCGGACAGGGGGGTGAAAAACTGTTTTTT,CASSTGQGGEKLFF,TRBV7-6,TRBJ1-4,14,.,TRBD1
TGTGCCAGTAGTAGGGACAGGGGGGCATTCTACAATGAGCAGTTCTTC,CASSRDRGAFYNEQFF,TRBV19,TRBJ2-1,16,.,TRBD1
TGTGCCAGTAGGGGGATGGGGACAGGGCCTAACTATGGCTACACCTTC,CASRGMGTGPNYGYTF,TRBV19,TRBJ1-2,16,.,TRBD1
TGTGCCAGCAGCCCGAGCTCCTATAATTCCCCCCTCCACTTT,CASSPSSYNSPLHF,TRBV27,TRBJ1-6,14,.,.
TGTGCCAGCAGCTCCGGACTAGCGGGATTGTCCTACAATGAGCAGTTCTTC,CASSSGLAGLSYNEQFF,TRBV11-1,TRBJ2-1,17,.,TRBD2
TGTGCCAGCTCAGGAGGGAGGATATCGGACAATCAGCCCCAGCATTTT,CASSGGRISDNQPQHF,TRBV18,TRBJ1-5,16,.,.
TGTGCCACTTCTACTAGCGGTAGCACAGATACGCAGTATTTT,CATSTSGSTDTQYF,TRBV19,TRBJ2-3,14,.,TRBD2
TGTGCCAGCAGCCCCACAAATTACGAGCAGTACTTC,CASSPTNYEQYF,TRBV11-3,TRBJ2-7,12,.,.
TGTGCCAGCAGCCTGGGGACAGGGATAGGACCGACGCAGTATTTT,CASSLGTGIGPTQYF,TRBV9,TRBJ2-3,15,.,TRBD1
TGTGCCTGGAAGCAGGGGGCTCTTCGCGATCAGCCCCAGCATTTT,CAWKQGALRDQPQHF,TRBV30,TRBJ1-5,15,once,TRBD1
TGTGCCAGCAGCTCCGGACAGGGCCAAGGAAGAAATCAGCCCCAGCATTTT,CASSSGQGQGRNQPQHF,TRBV7-8,TRBJ1-5,17,.,TRBD1
TGTGCCAGCAGCCAAGGGCGGCGGGGACGCACAGATACGCAGTATTTT,CASSQGRRGRTDTQYF,TRBV4-2,TRBJ2-3,16,.,.
TGTGCCAGCCCGGCGGGGGGGCAAAATGAAAAACTGTTTTTT,CASPAGGQNEKLFF,TRBV11-2,TRBJ1-4,14,.,.
TGTGCCAGCAGCTTGGCCGAAACTAGCACAGATACGCAGTATTTT,CASSLAETSTDTQYF,TRBV5-4,TRBJ2-3,15,once,.
TGTGCCAGCACCAAAAAATATGAGCAGTTCTTC,CASTKKYEQFF,TRBV7-2,TRBJ2-1,11,.,.
TGTGCCAGCAGCTCCGGGACAGAGTTCCCTTACGAGCAGTACTTC,CASSSGTEFPYEQYF,TRBV7-2,TRBJ2-7,15,.,TRBD1
TGTGCCAGCTCCCCCCGCTACGAGCAGTACTTC,CASSPRYEQYF,TRBV18,TRBJ2-7,11,.,.
TGTGCCAGTCTCAGGAACTCTGGGGCCAACGTCCTGACTTTC,CASLRNSGANVLTF,TRBV19,TRBJ2-6,14,.,.
TGTGCCAGCAGCCCAGACAGGGTCTATGGCTACACCTTC,CASSPDRVYGYTF,TRBV6-5,TRBJ1-2,13,.,TRBD1
TGTGCCATCAGCGGGAACACTGAAGCTTTCTTT,CAISGNTEAFF,TRBV10-3,TRBJ1-1,11,.,.
TGTGCCAGCAGCCCGACCACCGTTATTAGCGGGATGTCCTACGAGCAGTACTTC,CASSPTTVISGMSYEQYF,TRBV7-9,TRBJ2-7,18,.,TRBD2